This T cell receptor (beta chain) derives from a study of blood T cells in healthy people across ages. General study points: Age brought a roughly linear fall in TCR beta diversity measured per million T cells.

With respect to this clonotype: Its antigen is unknown. An end of the junction does not agree with germline; a read error may underlie this.

A second PCR of 7 to 11 cycles used a sample-barcoded 5' primer and a J-beta primer mix. TCRdb reprocessed the 5' RACE reads with MiXCR, giving one entry per CDR3 protein. The table shows 650,000 to 800,000 distinct CDR3 sequences, with under 55% occurring only once. The clonotype comes from a man aged 60 to 75 in good health. The source material was blood.

The CDR3 DNA reads as TGTGCCAGCAGCTATCCTAGAGTGACAGGGGGAATGAACACTAAAGCTTTCTTT. It encodes CASSYPRVTGGMNTKAFF. This sequence joins TRBV7-9 and TRBJ1-1, with 9 nucleotides matching TRBD1. This CDR3 spans 18 amino acids. Looked up from germline, CDR1 is SEHNR and CDR2 is FQNEAQ (reference sequence).